The next 30 T cell receptor beta chains were all read from a single sample in a study of cytomegalovirus exposure and HLA in healthy donors. The PCR contained 60 Vbeta and 13 Jbeta primers. Profiling relied on immunoSEQ multiplex PCR, and the TCRdb table lists in-frame clones only, not all of them. The sample contains about 200,000 clones, around 73% of which appear only once. Input material: PBMCs. The source is a male donor in good health and CMV-seronegative.

The chain is built from TRBV2 and TRBJ2-7; TRBD2 agrees at 12 bases. Trimming took 6 bases from V and 3 from J; bases not matched to a gene: 3. The CDR3 has 14 amino acids. Germline V lookup: CDR1 SNHLY, CDR2 FYNNEI. The CDR3 DNA sequence: TGTGCCAGCAGCAAGGGACTAGCGGGCTACGAGCAGTACTTC. Amino acids: CASSKGLAGYEQYF.

This chain joins TRBV6-5 and TRBJ2-7; 10 nucleotides align to TRBD2. The J segment lost 3 bases and the V segment lost 8 bases, leaving 10 bases of the junction unmatched. This CDR3 is built from 15 residues. Per the germline V gene, CDR1 is MNHEY and CDR2 is SVGAGI. The chain's CDR3 is CASGPILAGVYEQYF. The CDR3 coding sequence is TGTGCCAGCGGACCTATCCTAGCGGGAGTCTACGAGCAGTACTTC.

On this clone itself: One junction end does not reproduce the germline sequence, and a read error may be involved. The V call is TRBV19, the J call TRBJ2-1, with 8 nucleotides matching TRBD2. Germline CDR1 and CDR2: LNHDA and SQIVND (reference sequence). The CDR3 spans 8 residues. The CDR3 is CASGLGIF. The CDR3 bases are TGTGCCTCGGGACTAGGGATCTTC. Combining the CDR3 with reference TRBV19 and TRBJ2-1 gives the whole variable domain DGGITQSPKYLFRKEGQNVTLSCEQNLNHDAMYWYRQDPGQGLRLIYYSQIVNDFQKGDIAEGYSVSREKKESFPLTVTSAQKNPTAFYLCASGLGIFGPGTRLTVL.

V usage is TRBV25-1 and J usage is TRBJ2-3; TRBD1 matches 8 bases. From germline, CDR1 is MGHDK and CDR2 SYGVNS. The J segment lost 0 bases and the V segment lost 3 bases, leaving 2 bases of the junction unmatched. This CDR3 spans 15 amino acids. CDR3 amino acids: CASSDQGASTDTQYF. The CDR3 DNA follows: TGTGCCAGCAGTGACCAGGGGGCGAGCACAGATACGCAGTATTTT.

This clone was seen a handful of times. The V call is TRBV25-1, the J call TRBJ1-1; D might be TRBD1 (5 bases). The V end lost 4 bases, the J end lost 2 bases, and 14 bases lay between the germline ends. This CDR3 region has 15 residues. From germline, CDR1 is MGHDK and CDR2 SYGVNS. CDR3: CASSVPWDSNTEAFF. In nucleotides, the CDR3 is TGTGCCAGCAGTGTCCCCTGGGACTCCAACACTGAAGCTTTCTTT.

The rearrangement joins TRBV14 to TRBJ1-2; D is uncertain. Germline lookup yields CDR1 SGHDN and CDR2 FVKESK. The CDR3 runs to 16 residues. Trimming took 0 bases from V and 3 from J, leaving 14 bases between them. The CDR3 bases are TGTGCCAGCAGCCAAGAAAGAGGGATCGTGGACTATGGCTACACCTTC. It codes for CASSQERGIVDYGYTF. The variable domain in full, completed from reference TRBV14 and TRBJ1-2, reads EAGVTQFPSHSVIEKGQTVTLRCDPISGHDNLYWYRRVMGKEIKFLLHFVKESKQDESGMPNNRFLAERTGGTYSTLKVQPAELEDSGVYFCASSQERGIVDYGYTFGSGTRLTVV.

The V and J genes are TRBV9 and TRBJ2-3; 9 bases are shared with TRBD2. V was clipped by 3 bases and J by 0 bases; unmatched bases: 14. The CDR3 spans 19 residues. Germline V gives CDR1 SGDLS, CDR2 YYNGEE. This CDR3 is CASSAPGLARRVSTDTQYF. The CDR3 DNA sequence: TGTGCCAGCAGCGCCCCTGGACTAGCGAGGAGGGTTAGCACAGATACGCAGTATTTT.

This chain connects TRBV19 to TRBJ1-1, with D possibly TRBD1 on 6 matching bases. The V gene's germline CDR1 is LNHDA and CDR2 SQIVND (reference sequence). V lost 0 bases and J lost 2, with 10 bases in between. The CDR3 is 15 residues long. The CDR3 region has the DNA TGTGCCAGTAGTATAGATAGGACAGCCAACACTGAAGCTTTCTTT. Its protein is CASSIDRTANTEAFF.

The rearrangement links TRBV27 to TRBJ2-7, with 11 bases that match TRBD2. CDR1 is MNHEY and CDR2 is SMNVEV in the germline V gene (reference sequence). V trimming: 4 bases; J trimming: 9 bases; junction bases outside the gene matches: 11. This CDR3 contains 15 residues. The CDR3 region has the DNA TGTGCCAGCAGTTGGAAATTAGCGGGAGGGATGGGGCAGTACTTC. The encoded protein is CASSWKLAGGMGQYF.

The rearrangement links TRBV6-1 to TRBJ1-2; unclear D gene. Germline lookup yields CDR1 MNHNS and CDR2 SASEGT. This CDR3 is 16 amino acids long. Trimming shortened V by 1 base and J by 2 bases, and 14 bases separated the two germline ends. The CDR3 DNA reads as TGTGCCAGCAGTGAAGAGTATACAGTCCAGAACTATGGCTACACCTTC. It is translated as CASSEEYTVQNYGYTF.

Points on this clone: At one end the junction does not follow the germline gene, possibly because of a read error. V usage is TRBV7-9 and J usage is TRBJ2-6, with 8 nucleotides matching TRBD2. The CDR3 runs to 17 residues. CDR1 and CDR2 (germline): SEHNR, FQNEAQ (reference sequence). Here the CDR3 DNA reads TGTTCCAGCAGCTTACCTAGCGGGTTCTCTGGGGCCAACGTCCTGACTTTC. It translates to CSSSLPSGFSGANVLTF.

V gene TRBV2 combines with J gene TRBJ2-1, with 11 bases aligning to TRBD2. The CDR3 is 18 residues long. After removal of 4 bases from V and 3 bases from J, the junction contained 11 bases not matched to a gene. Germline V gene sequence: CDR1 SNHLY, CDR2 FYNNEI. The CDR3 DNA reads as TGTGCCAGCAGTGCCGCGACTAGCGGGGTACTATTCTACAATGAGCAGTTCTTC. It is translated as CASSAATSGVLFYNEQFF.

This chain joins TRBV29-1 and TRBJ2-1; TRBD2 might be the D (6 bases). V dropped 3 bases and J dropped 12 bases, with 24 bases sitting between them. Germline V lookup: CDR1 SQVTM, CDR2 ANQGSEA. This CDR3 is built from 15 residues. The CDR3 DNA reads as TGCAGCGTTGACGTGGTAGTTGGGGGGTGGATGGGGCAGTTCTTC. It codes for CSVDVVVGGWMGQFF.

The chain has TRBV2 and TRBJ2-5; D gene uncertain. This CDR3 has 14 amino acids. The V and J ends lost 0 bases and 4 bases respectively, with 9 bases between them. Germline assignment: CDR1 SNHLY and CDR2 FYNNEI. CDR3 DNA sequence: TGTGCCAGCAGTGAAGCTCGAGTAAGAGAGACCCAGTACTTC. Amino acids: CASSEARVRETQYF.

The gene calls are TRBV19 and TRBJ2-1; TRBD2 is a possible D gene (6 bases). The CDR3 has 14 amino acids. The V end lost 5 bases, the J end lost 7 bases, and 15 bases lay between the germline ends. Germline V CDR1 and CDR2: LNHDA, SQIVND (reference sequence). The CDR3 DNA follows: TGTGCCAGTAGTCCGGGACTCCCCAGGAATGAGCAGTTCTTC. This codes for CASSPGLPRNEQFF.

V is TRBV5-6 and J is TRBJ2-5; 9 nucleotides agree with TRBD2. The DNA matches TRBJ2-7 better at its end, which makes the J call doubtful. CDR1 SGHDT and CDR2 YYEEEE come from the germline V gene. This CDR3 spans 15 amino acids. The CDR3 DNA follows: TGTGCCAGCACCCTGGGGCTAGCGGGACCCTACGAGCAGTACTTC. Translating gives CASTLGLAGPYEQYF.

This clone was seen a handful of times. The chain recombines TRBV6-6 with TRBJ1-4, with 7 bases lining up with TRBD1. The V gene's germline CDR1 is MNHNY and CDR2 SVGAGI (reference sequence). V lost 2 bases to trimming and J lost 5 bases; unmatched junction nucleotides: 2. The CDR3 runs to 14 residues. CDR3 sequence reads: CASSYGDRNEKLFF. Here the CDR3 DNA reads TGTGCCAGCAGTTACGGGGACAGAAATGAAAAACTGTTTTTT.

The V call is TRBV10-3, the J call TRBJ1-2; no firm D call. From germline, CDR1 is ENHRY and CDR2 SYGVKD. V was cut by 8 bases and J by 1 base, with 20 bases left in between. This CDR3 spans 16 amino acids. The CDR3 bases are TGTGCCATCTCCGGAGCTAGTGGCACGTTTAACTATGGCTACACCTTC. Translation: CAISGASGTFNYGYTF.

The chain joins TRBV29-1 to TRBJ1-1; the match to TRBD1 covers 11 bases. The CDR3 has 13 residues. The V gene end was trimmed by 6 bases and the J gene end by 4 bases; junction bases not matched to a gene: 4. Germline V lookup: CDR1 SQVTM, CDR2 ANQGSEA. The DNA for the CDR3 is TGCAGCGTCGAGGACAGGGGGCTCACTGAAGCTTTCTTT. It codes for CSVEDRGLTEAFF.

The J gene is TRBJ2-5, the V gene TRBV28; 11 bases map to TRBD1. The CDR3 is 16 amino acids. V lost 2 bases and J lost 4; bases outside the gene matches: 6. Germline CDR1 is MDHEN and CDR2 is SYDVKM. For the CDR3, the DNA is TGTGCCAGCAGTTTAGTAACCGGGACAGGGGGAGAGACCCAGTACTTC. It translates to CASSLVTGTGGETQYF.

V and J are TRBV4-1 and TRBJ2-1, with 11 bases matching TRBD2. V lost 1 base and J lost 5; bases outside the gene matches: 10. CDR1 is MGHRA and CDR2 is YSYEKL in the germline V gene. The CDR3 is 18 amino acids. The CDR3 nucleotides read TGCGCCAGCAGCCAAGGTCTAGCGGGAGGAGTGGGGCACAATGAGCAGTTCTTC. This codes for CASSQGLAGGVGHNEQFF.

V gene TRBV7-6 combines with J gene TRBJ1-3; 7 bases align to TRBD1. The CDR3 loop spans 15 amino acids. Germline V CDR1 and CDR2: SGHVS, FNYEAQ. With 5 bases clipped from V and 4 bases from J, the junction kept 8 bases outside the gene matches. Here the CDR3 DNA reads TGTGCCAGCAGCCTCCGACAGGGCTCGGGAAACACCATATATTTT. It encodes CASSLRQGSGNTIYF.

The V call is TRBV28, the J call TRBJ1-1, with TRBD1 matching 7 bases. The CDR3 runs to 12 residues. Germline V gives CDR1 MDHEN, CDR2 SYDVKM. V gave up 6 bases and J gave up 11 bases; unmatched junction bases: 9. The CDR3 DNA follows: TGTGCCAGCAGGACGACAGGGAGAGGGGCTTTCTTT. Translating gives CASRTTGRGAFF.

The chain recombines TRBV5-1 with TRBJ2-1; 8 nucleotides line up with TRBD2. With 4 bases clipped from V and 2 bases from J, the junction kept 5 bases outside the gene matches. The CDR3 covers 15 residues. Germline assignment: CDR1 SGHRS and CDR2 YFSETQ. DNA for the CDR3: TGCGCCAGCAGCATAACTAGCGGAGCCTACAATGAGCAGTTCTTC. It is translated as CASSITSGAYNEQFF.

This clone showed up just once. This sequence joins TRBV5-1 and TRBJ2-7, with D perhaps TRBD2 (6 bases). The CDR3 covers 15 residues. V lost 1 base and J lost 3, with 14 bases in between. CDR1 SGHRS and CDR2 YFSETQ come from the germline V gene. The CDR3 region is CASSLLAGPFYEQYF. The CDR3 DNA follows: TGCGCCAGCAGCTTGTTGGCGGGACCCTTCTACGAGCAGTACTTC.

This clone occurred once. An end of the junction does not agree with germline; a read error may underlie this. This rearrangement joins TRBV7-9 to TRBJ2-1; 11 bases map to TRBD2. CDR3 length: 12 amino acids. The germline CDR1 and CDR2 sequences are SEHNR and FQNEAQ (reference sequence). CDR3 nucleotide sequence: TGTTCCAGCAGCTTAACTAGCGGGAGACCCTTCTTC. Translating gives CSSSLTSGRPFF.

The chain is built from TRBV5-1 and TRBJ2-2; the D gene is possibly TRBD1 (6 bases). The V gene lost 2 bases and the J gene lost 11 bases, with 10 bases spanning the gap. Germline loops: CDR1 SGHRS, CDR2 YFSETQ. The CDR3 totals 12 residues. DNA for the CDR3: TGCGCCAGCAGCTTTAAGGACAGAGAGCTGTTTTTT. Translated, it gives CASSFKDRELFF.

This clone was observed a single time. This rearrangement joins TRBV5-4 to TRBJ1-1, with unresolved D. The V gene's germline CDR1 is SGHNT and CDR2 YYREEE (reference sequence). The CDR3 is 16 residues long. The V gene lost 0 bases and the J gene lost 3 bases, with 15 bases spanning the gap. CDR3 DNA sequence: TGTGCCAGCAGCTTGGGAGTAGAGGCAGTTTACACTGAAGCTTTCTTT. It codes for CASSLGVEAVYTEAFF.

The chain recombines TRBV28 with TRBJ2-5; D remains ambiguous. The CDR3 length is 12 residues. The germline gives CDR1 MDHEN, CDR2 SYDVKM. Trimming took off 4 bases at V and 5 bases at J, with 8 bases between the two ends. CDR3 sequence reads: CASSYQWETQYF. The CDR3 nucleotides are TGTGCCAGCAGTTACCAGTGGGAGACCCAGTACTTC.

The rearrangement joins TRBV11-2 to TRBJ1-1; weak D call: TRBD1 (5 bases). Germline V gives CDR1 SGHAT, CDR2 FQNNGV. V lost 3 bases to trimming and J lost 11 bases, with 10 bases between them. This CDR3 region has 11 residues. CDR3 nucleotide sequence: TGTGCCAGCAGCTTCGGGGGTGAGGCTTTCTTT. Encoded protein: CASSFGGEAFF.